Sequencing of this TCR beta chain was carried out in a study of control samples from healthy donors and cancer patients. Germline assignment: CDR1 SEHNR and CDR2 FQNEAQ (reference sequence). V was clipped by 6 bases and J by 11 bases, with 16 bases between them. The CDR3 extends over 12 amino acids. Sequenced by immunoSEQ multiplex PCR; TCRdb stores in-frame clones only, minus some. The sample holds 85,000 to 95,000 clones, 88% seen once. In the case of this clone: Other DNA variants within this sample encode the same CDR3.

This chain links TRBV7-9 with TRBJ1-1, with a possible D match to TRBD1 (6 bases). The sample was blood. The clonotype originates from a woman aged 70-85 years in good health. The CDR3 loop is CASSPGRQGAFF. The CDR3 DNA reads TGTGCCAGCAGTCCCGGTCGTCAGGGGGCTTTCTTT.